The 27 T cell receptor beta chains presented below share a single source sample, sequenced in a study of metastatic and nonmetastatic thyroid tumors (TCRdb year 2020). No treatment had been received by any patient before thyroid surgery. Library preparation was by PCR. Sequencer: Illumina HiSeq 4000. TCRdb's own reprocessing of the public reads used fastp at Q25 and MiXCR and kept productive beta chains. The sample table lists around 30,000 clones, 15% to 20% of them with a count of one. 7.5% to 9.5% of the sample is taken by the ten largest. The sequencing input was blood. The receptor source for this set is a female donor with papillary thyroid cancer or a benign thyroid nodule (not recorded which). Some clones in this sample may be carry-over from other donors' samples.

Only a few counts were recorded for this clone. The chain employs TRBV15 and TRBJ1-1, with D possibly being TRBD1 (6 bases). The CDR3 is 15 residues long. Looked up from germline, CDR1 is LNHNV and CDR2 is YYDKDF (reference sequence). Trimming removed 4 bases from V and 1 base from J, with 13 bases in between. Here the CDR3 reads CATSIQLTGNTEAFF. For the CDR3, the DNA is TGTGCCACCAGCATCCAACTGACAGGGAACACTGAAGCTTTCTTT.

The chain recombines TRBV30 with TRBJ2-7; TRBD1 matches at 12 bases. J gave up 6 bases and V 2 bases, and 5 bases lay outside the gene matches. There are 14 residues in the CDR3. Germline-derived CDR1 and CDR2 are GTSNPN and SVGIG (reference sequence). CDR3 protein: CAWSIGTGGGEQYF. Here the CDR3 DNA reads TGTGCCTGGAGTATTGGGACAGGGGGCGGCGAGCAGTACTTC.

The genes are TRBV18 and TRBJ2-1; 11 bases line up with TRBD2. The V gene end was trimmed by 5 bases and the J gene end by 7 bases; junction bases not matched to a gene: 10. Germline values: CDR1 KGHSH, CDR2 LQKENI. CDR3 length: 16 amino acids. CDR3 region: CASSSTSGSSRNEQFF. The CDR3 bases are TGTGCCAGCTCATCCACTAGCGGGAGTTCAAGGAATGAGCAGTTCTTC.

This clone was detected many times. The rearrangement uses TRBV9 and TRBJ2-3; 8 bases fit TRBD2. The V gene's germline CDR1 is SGDLS and CDR2 YYNGEE. CDR3 size: 15 residues. After removal of 2 bases from V and 0 bases from J, the junction contained 2 bases not matched to a gene. CDR3 DNA sequence: TGTGCCAGCAGCGTGGTAGCGGGGAGCACAGATACGCAGTATTTT. It specifies CASSVVAGSTDTQYF.

This clone was observed many times. The chain uses TRBV29-1 and TRBJ2-2, with TRBD1 matching over 10 bases. With V trimmed by 8 bases and J by 4 bases, 4 bases remained unmatched. CDR1 is SQVTM and CDR2 is ANQGSEA in the germline V gene. The CDR3 has 13 amino acids. This CDR3 reads CSSRTGGTGELFF. The CDR3 DNA follows: TGCAGCTCTCGGACAGGGGGCACCGGGGAGCTGTTTTTT.

This clone was picked up many times. This chain links TRBV18 with TRBJ2-4; TRBD1 matches at 10 bases. V was clipped by 0 bases and J by 8 bases; unmatched bases: 7. The germline CDR1 and CDR2 sequences are KGHSH and LQKENI. This CDR3 is built from 16 residues. The CDR3 nucleotides are TGTGCCAGCTCACCACCGGGACAGGGGTATCTGGACATTCAGTACTTC. It codes for CASSPPGQGYLDIQYF.

This clone was detected many times. The V call is TRBV5-1, the J call TRBJ2-5; D possibly corresponds to TRBD2 (6 bases). CDR1 is SGHRS, CDR2 YFSETQ, per germline. The CDR3 has 12 residues. The V end was cut by 4 bases, the J end by 6 bases, with 10 bases between. The CDR3 loop reads CASSLGGQTQYF. The CDR3 DNA reads as TGCGCCAGCAGCCTTGGAGGGCAGACCCAGTACTTC. Based on the CDR3 plus reference TRBV5-1 and TRBJ2-5, the full variable domain is KAGVTQTPRYLIKTRGQQVTLSCSPISGHRSVSWYQQTPGQGLQFLFEYFSETQRNKGNFPGRFSGRQFSNSRSEMNVSTLELGDSALYLCASSLGGQTQYFGPGTRLLVL.

This clone was recorded at least ten times. At the DNA level, this CDR3 is encoded by other sequences in the same sample as well. The rearrangement uses TRBV12-5 and TRBJ2-7; D uncertain. CDR1 LGHNT and CDR2 FRNRAP come from the germline V gene. The CDR3 extends over 13 amino acids. Trimming pared 1 base from V and 7 bases from J, leaving 11 bases between. In DNA form, the CDR3 reads TGTGCTAGTGGTTTGGATACTTTGAGGGAGCAGTACTTC. Translated, it gives CASGLDTLREQYF.

This clone appeared a few times. The chain carries TRBV6-1 and TRBJ2-2, with D maybe TRBD2 (6 bases). V gave up 6 bases and J gave up 6 bases, with 17 bases separating them. The length of the CDR3 is 15 residues. Germline CDR1 and CDR2: MNHNS and SASEGT. DNA of the CDR3: TGTGCCAGCAGGATAGGCGGGGATACCGCCGGGGAGCTGTTTTTT. Translation: CASRIGGDTAGELFF.

This chain joins TRBV6-2 or TRBV6-3 and TRBJ2-2; no firm D call. CDR1 and CDR2 from the germline V gene are MNHEY and SVGEGT. CDR3 length: 15 residues. The ends were cut back, 5 bases at V and 2 bases at J, with 12 bases in the middle. For the CDR3, the DNA is TGTGCCAGCAGTAACCCAAGACCCAACACCGGGGAGCTGTTTTTT. It yields the protein CASSNPRPNTGELFF.

This clone was counted at least ten times. This chain links TRBV3-1 with TRBJ2-3; D is possibly TRBD2 (5 bases). The ends were cut back, 0 bases at V and 1 base at J, with 14 bases in the middle. This CDR3 region has 17 residues. CDR1 LGHDT and CDR2 YNNKEL come from the germline V gene (reference sequence). The DNA for the CDR3 is TGTGCCAGCAGCCAAGATAGGGCTCCCGGGGGCACAGATACGCAGTATTTT. Translation: CASSQDRAPGGTDTQYF.

By its share, this clone is medium-sized. The CDR3, as DNA: TGTGCCAGCAGCTTAGGACAGACTAGCGGGGGGTTCTCGGGGCAGTTCTTC. Translated, it gives CASSLGQTSGGFSGQFF. This chain joins TRBV11-3 and TRBJ2-1; 13 bases fit TRBD2. CDR1 is SGHNT and CDR2 is YENEEA in the germline V gene. With 1 base clipped from V and 12 bases from J, the junction kept 12 bases outside the gene matches. The CDR3 is 17 amino acids.

The chain uses TRBV6-1 and TRBJ2-1; 14 nucleotides agree with TRBD2. The V and J ends lost 9 bases and 7 bases, in that order; junction bases with no gene match: 8. CDR1 MNHNS and CDR2 SASEGT come from the germline V gene. CDR3 size: 15 residues. CDR3 coding DNA: TGTGCCAGTGGGACTAGCGGGAGACGGGGGAATGAGCAGTTCTTC. Translation: CASGTSGRRGNEQFF.

By share, this clone ranks as medium-sized. The rearrangement uses TRBV20-1 and TRBJ2-1; 8 bases align to TRBD2. This CDR3 spans 17 amino acids. Germline lookup yields CDR1 DFQATT and CDR2 SNEGSKA (reference sequence). The J segment lost 6 bases and the V segment lost 4 bases, leaving 17 bases of the junction unmatched. This CDR3 is CSANKLREGVFPNEQFF. In DNA, the CDR3 is TGCAGTGCTAACAAGCTTCGGGAGGGGGTATTTCCCAATGAGCAGTTCTTC.

The rearrangement uses TRBV28 and TRBJ2-1; 10 nucleotides match TRBD2. Trimming took 8 bases from V and 9 from J; bases not matched to a gene: 10. The length of the CDR3 is 14 residues. Per germline, CDR1 MDHEN and CDR2 SYDVKM. The CDR3 nucleotides read TGTGCCAGCGGTACCCTAGCGGGAGAAAGTGAGCAGTTCTTC. Translated, it gives CASGTLAGESEQFF.

This clone was counted ten times or more. The chain combines TRBV7-8 with TRBJ2-2; D is unclear. Germline assignment: CDR1 SGHVS and CDR2 FQNEAQ. Trimming left V 3 bases short and J 0 bases short, with 8 bases between. The CDR3 runs 15 residues. The CDR3 nucleotides read TGTGCCAGCAGCTTGTCCATTCCGAACACCGGGGAGCTGTTTTTT. Translated, it gives CASSLSIPNTGELFF.

This clone was seen a handful of times. This chain uses TRBV20-1 with TRBJ1-6; no firm D call. The V end was cut by 3 bases, the J end by 9 bases, with 12 bases between. The length of the CDR3 is 13 residues. The germline CDR1 and CDR2 sequences are DFQATT and SNEGSKA (reference sequence). The CDR3 loop reads CSASKAPGSPLHF. DNA of the CDR3: TGCAGTGCTAGTAAGGCTCCGGGTTCACCCCTCCACTTT.

J is TRBJ2-3 and V is TRBV3-1; the match to TRBD2 covers 11 bases. V shed 0 bases, J shed 0 bases, and the junction held 5 bases outside the gene matches. The CDR3 totals 18 residues. In germline, CDR1 is LGHDT, CDR2 YNNKEL (reference sequence). In DNA, the CDR3 is TGTGCCAGCAGCCAAGATTTCCCTAGCGGGGGGAGCACAGATACGCAGTATTTT. Amino acids: CASSQDFPSGGSTDTQYF.

As to this clone: A much more abundant neighbour one base away suggests this may be a read error. Other DNA sequences in this specimen translate into the identical CDR3. The chain couples TRBV9 to TRBJ1-1; D remains unclear. Germline-derived CDR1 and CDR2 are SGDLS and YYNGEE. This CDR3 comprises 16 residues. The CDR3 sequence: CASSVPLQGIDTEAFF. As DNA, the CDR3 is TGCGCCAGCAGCGTGCCCCTCCAAGGGATCGACACTGAAGCTTTCTTT.

At least ten counts were recorded for this clone. The rearrangement joins TRBV5-1 to TRBJ2-3; 7 nucleotides line up with TRBD2. The CDR3 length is 14 residues. The ends lost 4 bases at V and 5 bases at J; junction bases unmatched: 7. Germline V CDR1 and CDR2: SGHRS, YFSETQ. The CDR3 reads CASSPGRTQDTQYF. In nucleotides, the CDR3 is TGCGCCAGCAGCCCCGGGAGGACGCAAGATACGCAGTATTTT.

As regards this clone: One junction end disagrees with the germline gene, perhaps due to a read error. This rearrangement joins TRBV28 to TRBJ1-6; tentative D call: TRBD1 (5 bases). This CDR3 spans 13 amino acids. The V gene's germline CDR1 is MDHEN and CDR2 SYDVKM. The CDR3 loop is CASSLQGNSLLHF. Here the CDR3 DNA reads TGTGCCAGCAGTTTACAGGGTAATTCACTCCTCCACTTT.

About this clone itself: The conserved phenylalanine or tryptophan normally closing the CDR3 is absent here, so this likely arose from a read error. The chain joins TRBV12-3 or TRBV12-4 to TRBJ2-7; tentative D call: TRBD1 (6 bases). Trimming pared 5 bases from V and 4 bases from J, leaving 9 bases between. The CDR3 runs to 12 residues. The CDR3 region is CASSRTVYEQYS. Here the CDR3 DNA reads TGTGCCAGCAGTCGGACAGTATACGAGCAGTACTCC.

This clone was observed at least ten times. A much larger clone lies a single base off, so this may be a read error. The J gene is TRBJ1-2, the V gene TRBV29-1; D call uncertain. V lost 7 bases and J 3 bases, leaving 12 bases between the germline ends. CDR3 length: 12 residues. Germline V lookup: CDR1 SQVTM, CDR2 ANQGSEA. The CDR3 bases are TGCAGCGCCGGGAGGGAGGACTATGGCTACACCTTC. This sequence encodes CSAGREDYGYTF.

The chain combines TRBV11-3 with TRBJ2-2; D is ambiguous. The length of the CDR3 is 15 residues. Germline V gene lookup returns CDR1 SGHNT and CDR2 YENEEA. V was trimmed by 3 bases and J by 0 bases, leaving 8 bases between them. DNA of the CDR3: TGTGCCAGCAGCTTGGAGTTCGCGAACACCGGGGAGCTGTTTTTT. Translating it yields CASSLEFANTGELFF.

This clone was found many times. The chain has TRBV27 and TRBJ2-1, with TRBD1 matching over 7 bases. Germline V CDR1 and CDR2: MNHEY, SMNVEV (reference sequence). The CDR3 extends over 15 amino acids. V lost 3 bases to trimming and J lost 4 bases; unmatched junction nucleotides: 6. The CDR3 loop is CASSLLRGSYNEQFF. The CDR3 DNA reads as TGTGCCAGCAGTTTGCTCAGGGGGTCTTACAATGAGCAGTTCTTC.

This sequence joins TRBV9 and TRBJ2-1, with 12 bases matching TRBD1. CDR1 and CDR2 from the germline V gene are SGDLS and YYNGEE. This CDR3 spans 16 amino acids. Trimming took 4 bases from V and 4 from J; bases not matched to a gene: 6. The CDR3 protein is CASSPGGQGAYNEQFF. CDR3 DNA sequence: TGTGCCAGCAGCCCTGGGGGACAGGGGGCGTACAATGAGCAGTTCTTC.

There are many counts of this clone. V and J are TRBV19 and TRBJ1-2; D possibly corresponds to TRBD1 (5 bases). CDR1 and CDR2 (germline): LNHDA, SQIVND (reference sequence). V was pared by 7 bases and J by 1 base, with 13 bases between. The CDR3 length is 14 residues. Here the CDR3 reads CASIAREGNYGYTF. The CDR3 coding sequence is TGTGCCAGTATTGCCAGGGAGGGTAACTATGGCTACACCTTC.